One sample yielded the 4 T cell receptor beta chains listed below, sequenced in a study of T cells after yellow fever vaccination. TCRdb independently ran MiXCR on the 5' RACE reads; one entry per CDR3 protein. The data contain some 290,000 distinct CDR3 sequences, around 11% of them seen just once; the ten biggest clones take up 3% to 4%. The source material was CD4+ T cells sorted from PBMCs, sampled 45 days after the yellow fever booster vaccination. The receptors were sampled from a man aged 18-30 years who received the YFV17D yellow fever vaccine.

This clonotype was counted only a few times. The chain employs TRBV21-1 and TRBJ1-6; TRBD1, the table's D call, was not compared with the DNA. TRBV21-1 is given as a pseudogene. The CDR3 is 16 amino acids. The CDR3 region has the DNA TGTGCCAGCAGCCTCAGCCCCCAGGGGGGCAATTCACCCCTCCACTTT. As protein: CASSLSPQGGNSPLHF.

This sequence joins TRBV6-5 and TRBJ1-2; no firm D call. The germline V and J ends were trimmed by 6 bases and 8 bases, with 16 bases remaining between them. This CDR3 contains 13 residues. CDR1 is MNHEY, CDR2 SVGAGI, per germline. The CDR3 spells CASRPTGVWGYTF. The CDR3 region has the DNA TGTGCCAGCAGACCCACTGGGGTTTGGGGCTACACCTTC.

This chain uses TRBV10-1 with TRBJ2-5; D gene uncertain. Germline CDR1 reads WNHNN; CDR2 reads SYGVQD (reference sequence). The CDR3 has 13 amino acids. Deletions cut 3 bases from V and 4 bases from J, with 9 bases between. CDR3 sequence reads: CASSEARGETQYF. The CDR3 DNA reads TGCGCCAGCAGTGAAGCGCGAGGAGAGACCCAGTACTTC.

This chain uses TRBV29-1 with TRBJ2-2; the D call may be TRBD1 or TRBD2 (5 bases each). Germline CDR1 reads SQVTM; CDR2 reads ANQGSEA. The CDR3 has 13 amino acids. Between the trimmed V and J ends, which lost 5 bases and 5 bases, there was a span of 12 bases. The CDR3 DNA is TGCAGCGTTCAGAGGGGCTGGACCGGGGAGCTGTTTTTT. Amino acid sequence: CSVQRGWTGELFF.